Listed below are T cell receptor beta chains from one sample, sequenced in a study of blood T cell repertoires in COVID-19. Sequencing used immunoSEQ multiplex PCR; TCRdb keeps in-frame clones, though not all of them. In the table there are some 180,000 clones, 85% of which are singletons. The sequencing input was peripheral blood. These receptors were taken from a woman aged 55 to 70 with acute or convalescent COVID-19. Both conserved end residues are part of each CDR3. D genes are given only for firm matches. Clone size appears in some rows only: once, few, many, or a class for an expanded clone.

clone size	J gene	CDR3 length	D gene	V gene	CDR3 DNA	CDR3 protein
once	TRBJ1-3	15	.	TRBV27	TGTGCCAGCAGTTTATCCAGCAGGGTTGGAAACACCATATATTTT	CASSLSSRVGNTIYF
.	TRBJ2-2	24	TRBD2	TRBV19	TGTGCCAGTAGTAACCCCTCTGGGATTTGGGGGCAGGCTAGCGGGAGGTGGGGCACCGGGGAGCTGTTTTTT	CASSNPSGIWGQASGRWGTGELFF
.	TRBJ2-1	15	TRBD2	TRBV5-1	TGCGCCAGCAGCTCGGGACTAGCGGGAGACAATGAGCAGTTCTTC	CASSSGLAGDNEQFF
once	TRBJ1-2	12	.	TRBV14	TGTGCCAGCAGCCAGAACACCTATGGCTACACCTTC	CASSQNTYGYTF
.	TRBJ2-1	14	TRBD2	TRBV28	TGTGCCAGCAGTTTGAGTCAAGCGGGAGTAAGGCAGTTCTTC	CASSLSQAGVRQFF
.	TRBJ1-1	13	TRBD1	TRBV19	TGTGCCAGTAGTATGACAGGGTACACTGAAGCTTTCTTT	CASSMTGYTEAFF
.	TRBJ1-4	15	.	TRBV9	TGTGCCAGCAGCGCGACAGCTCTGGAGGGTGAAAAACTGTTTTTT	CASSATALEGEKLFF
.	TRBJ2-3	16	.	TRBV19	TGTGCCAGTAGTATAGATTGGGTAGCGGTTACAGATACGCAGTATTTT	CASSIDWVAVTDTQYF
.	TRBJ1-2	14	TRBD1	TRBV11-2	TGTGCCAGCAGCTTTGACAGGGGCGGCTATGGCTACACCTTC	CASSFDRGGYGYTF
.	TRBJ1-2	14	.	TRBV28	TGTGCCAGCAGTCCCGTCAAGATAACAGGACGCTACACCTTC	CASSPVKITGRYTF
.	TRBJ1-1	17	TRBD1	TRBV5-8	TGTGCCAGCAGCCCCACAGGGGGCCGGCATGAGAACACTGAAGCTTTCTTT	CASSPTGGRHENTEAFF
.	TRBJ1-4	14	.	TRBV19	TGTGCCAGTAGTCCCCGGGGGGAAGGGACAAAACTGTTTTTT	CASSPRGEGTKLFF
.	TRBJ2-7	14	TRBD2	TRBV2	TGTGCCAGCAGGGCGGGGCGGGAGCGCTACGAGCAGTACTTC	CASRAGRERYEQYF
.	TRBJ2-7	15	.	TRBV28	TGTGCCAGTTCAGGGGCGGGGGCTCAACGCTACGAGCAGTACTTC	CASSGAGAQRYEQYF
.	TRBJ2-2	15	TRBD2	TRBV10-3	TGTGCCATCAGTGGCTCTAGCGGGCTCACCGGGGAGCTGTTTTTT	CAISGSSGLTGELFF
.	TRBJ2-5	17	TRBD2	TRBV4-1	TGCGCCAGCAGCCCGGGTCGGACTAGCGGGAGGGCCGAGACCCAGTACTTC	CASSPGRTSGRAETQYF
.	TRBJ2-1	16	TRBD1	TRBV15	TGTGCCACCAGCAGAGAGGGGACAGGGGAGGGCAATGAGCAGTTCTTC	CATSREGTGEGNEQFF
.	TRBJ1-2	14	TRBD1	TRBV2	TGTGCCAGCTTCCGGGACAGGGCCGACTATGGCTACACCTTC	CASFRDRADYGYTF
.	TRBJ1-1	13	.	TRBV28	TGTGCCAGCAGTTTCGGGTATGGCACTGAAGCTTTCTTT	CASSFGYGTEAFF
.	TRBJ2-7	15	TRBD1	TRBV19	TGTGCCAGTAGTATAGCCGTACAGGGGGCGTACGAGCAGTACTTC	CASSIAVQGAYEQYF
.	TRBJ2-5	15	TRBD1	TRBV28	TGTGCCAGCCGAGGGACCTCAGGGGGCCAAGAGACCCAGTACTTC	CASRGTSGGQETQYF
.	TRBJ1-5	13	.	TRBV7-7	TGTGCTAGCAGCTTAAGCCCAAATCAGCCCCAGCATTTT	CASSLSPNQPQHF
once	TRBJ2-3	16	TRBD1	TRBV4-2	TGTGCCAGCAGCCAAGGTGACAGGGAATATATCGATACGCAGTATTTT	CASSQGDREYIDTQYF
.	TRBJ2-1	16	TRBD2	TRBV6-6	TGTGCCAGCAGTTACATTTCGGGACTAGCGGGGAATGAGCAGTTCTTC	CASSYISGLAGNEQFF
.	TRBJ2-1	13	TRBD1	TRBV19	TGTGCCAGTAAACAGGGGGCTGGGGATGAGCAGTTCTTC	CASKQGAGDEQFF
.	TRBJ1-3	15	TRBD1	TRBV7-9	TGTGCCAGCAGTTTACAGGGGGCCACTGGAAACACCATATATTTT	CASSLQGATGNTIYF
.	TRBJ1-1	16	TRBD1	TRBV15	TGTGCCACCAGCAGAGCCACCGGGACAGGGGGAACTGAAGCTTTCTTT	CATSRATGTGGTEAFF
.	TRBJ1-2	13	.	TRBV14	TGTGCCAGCAGCCCGTTAGACACTTATGGCTACACCTTC	CASSPLDTYGYTF
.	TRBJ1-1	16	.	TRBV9	TGTGCCAGCAGCGTAGCCGACAGGTCTATGAACACTGAAGCTTTCTTT	CASSVADRSMNTEAFF
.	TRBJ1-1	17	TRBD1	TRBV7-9	TGTGCCAGCAGCTCACGACAGGGAAGGGGCTTGAACACTGAAGCTTTCTTT	CASSSRQGRGLNTEAFF
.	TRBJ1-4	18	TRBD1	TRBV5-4	TGTGCCAGCAGCGGCGGGACAGCTTCAGTTGCAACTAATGAAAAACTGTTTTTT	CASSGGTASVATNEKLFF
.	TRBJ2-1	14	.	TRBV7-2	TGTGCCAGCAGCTTAGCGGGGCCCCTCAATGAGCAGTTCTTC	CASSLAGPLNEQFF
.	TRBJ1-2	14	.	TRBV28	TGTGCCAGCAGTTTATTAGCTCGAGGCAGCGGCTACACCTTC	CASSLLARGSGYTF
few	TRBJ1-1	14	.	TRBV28	TGTGCCAGCAGTACCCCCACGGGGATTCATGAAGCTTTCTTT	CASSTPTGIHEAFF
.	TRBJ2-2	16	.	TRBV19	TGTGCCAGTAGTGGTTTCCGCGACATGAACACCGGGGAGCTGTTTTTT	CASSGFRDMNTGELFF
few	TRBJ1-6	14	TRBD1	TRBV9	TGTGCCAGCAGCCAGGGGGGCGTCAATTCACCCCTCCACTTT	CASSQGGVNSPLHF
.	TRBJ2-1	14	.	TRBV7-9	TGTGCCAGCAGCCCAGACTTATCCTACAATGAGCAGTTCTTC	CASSPDLSYNEQFF
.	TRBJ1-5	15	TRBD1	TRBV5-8	TGTGCCAGCAGCGTGGGGGACAGGGGCGGGCAGCCCCAGCATTTT	CASSVGDRGGQPQHF
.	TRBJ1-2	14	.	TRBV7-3	TGTGCCTCCTCAGCCGGGTCCACTAACTATGGCTACACCTTC	CASSAGSTNYGYTF
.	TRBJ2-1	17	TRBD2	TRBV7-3	TGTGCCAGCAGCTCAGCGGGAGGCACGAGCTCCTACAATGAGCAGTTCTTC	CASSSAGGTSSYNEQFF
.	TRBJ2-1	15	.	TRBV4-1	TGCGCCAGCAGCCAAGACCGGGGGTCCTACAATGAGCAGTTCTTC	CASSQDRGSYNEQFF
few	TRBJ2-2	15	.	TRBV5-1	TGCGCCAGCAGCTTGGATGCCGGGAACACCGGGGAGCTGTTTTTT	CASSLDAGNTGELFF
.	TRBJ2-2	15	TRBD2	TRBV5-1	TGCGCCAGCAGCCCGCTTCTGACTAGCCCCGGGGAGCTGTTTTTT	CASSPLLTSPGELFF
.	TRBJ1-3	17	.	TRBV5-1	TGCGCCAGCAGCTTAGTCCCCTGGGGAGCGGGTGGAAACACCATATATTTT	CASSLVPWGAGGNTIYF
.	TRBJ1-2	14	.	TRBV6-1	TGTGCCAGCAGTGATGTCAGGGATCGATTTGGCTACACCTTC	CASSDVRDRFGYTF
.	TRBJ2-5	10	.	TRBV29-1	TGCAGCGTTGCCTCTGAGACCCAGTACTTC	CSVASETQYF
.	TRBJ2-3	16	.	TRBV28	TGTGCCAGCAGTCCGCCGGGGAGGCGGGTCACAGATACGCAGTATTTT	CASSPPGRRVTDTQYF